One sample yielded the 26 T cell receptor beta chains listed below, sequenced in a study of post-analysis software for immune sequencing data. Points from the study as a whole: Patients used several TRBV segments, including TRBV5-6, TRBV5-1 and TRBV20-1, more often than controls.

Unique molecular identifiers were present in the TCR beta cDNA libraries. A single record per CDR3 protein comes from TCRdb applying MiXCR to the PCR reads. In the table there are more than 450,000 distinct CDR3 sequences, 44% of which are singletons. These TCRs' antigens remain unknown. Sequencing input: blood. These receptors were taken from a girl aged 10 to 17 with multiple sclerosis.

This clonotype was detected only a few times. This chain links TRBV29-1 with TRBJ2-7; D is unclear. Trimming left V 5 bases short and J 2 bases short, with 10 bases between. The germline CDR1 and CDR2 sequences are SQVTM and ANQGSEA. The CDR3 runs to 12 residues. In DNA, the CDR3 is TGCAGCGTTCTAACATGGACCTACGAGCAGTACTTC. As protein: CSVLTWTYEQYF.

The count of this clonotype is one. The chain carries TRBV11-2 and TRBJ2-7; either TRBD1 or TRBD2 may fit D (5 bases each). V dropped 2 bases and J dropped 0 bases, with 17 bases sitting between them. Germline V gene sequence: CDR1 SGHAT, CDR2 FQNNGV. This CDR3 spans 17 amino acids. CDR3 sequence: CASSLLRGTASSYEQYF. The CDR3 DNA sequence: TGTGCCAGCAGCTTACTAAGAGGGACGGCGAGCTCCTACGAGCAGTACTTC.

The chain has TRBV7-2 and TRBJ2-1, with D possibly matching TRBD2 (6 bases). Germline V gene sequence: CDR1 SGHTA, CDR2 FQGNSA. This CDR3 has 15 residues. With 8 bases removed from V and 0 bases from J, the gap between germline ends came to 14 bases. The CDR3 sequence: CASEWGVSSYNEQFF. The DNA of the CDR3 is TGTGCCAGCGAGTGGGGGGTCAGCTCCTACAATGAGCAGTTCTTC.

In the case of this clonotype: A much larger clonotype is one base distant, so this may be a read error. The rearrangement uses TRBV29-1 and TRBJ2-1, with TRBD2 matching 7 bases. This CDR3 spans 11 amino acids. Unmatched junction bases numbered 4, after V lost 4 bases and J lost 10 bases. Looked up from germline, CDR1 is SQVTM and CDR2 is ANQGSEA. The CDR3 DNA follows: TGCAGCGTTGGGCGGGACTACGAGCAGTTCTTC. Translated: CSVGRDYEQFF.

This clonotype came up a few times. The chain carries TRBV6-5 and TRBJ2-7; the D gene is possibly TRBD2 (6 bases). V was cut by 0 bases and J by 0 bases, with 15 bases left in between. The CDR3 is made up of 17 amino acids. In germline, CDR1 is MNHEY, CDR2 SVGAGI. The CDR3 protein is CASSYSIGGGSSYEQYF. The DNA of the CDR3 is TGTGCCAGCAGTTACTCGATAGGTGGGGGGTCCTCCTACGAGCAGTACTTC.

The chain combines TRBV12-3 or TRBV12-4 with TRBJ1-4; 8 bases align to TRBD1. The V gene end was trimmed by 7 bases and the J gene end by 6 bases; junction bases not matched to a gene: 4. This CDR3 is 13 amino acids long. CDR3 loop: CASNRGYDEKLFF. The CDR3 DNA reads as TGTGCCAGCAACAGGGGGTATGATGAAAAACTGTTTTTT.

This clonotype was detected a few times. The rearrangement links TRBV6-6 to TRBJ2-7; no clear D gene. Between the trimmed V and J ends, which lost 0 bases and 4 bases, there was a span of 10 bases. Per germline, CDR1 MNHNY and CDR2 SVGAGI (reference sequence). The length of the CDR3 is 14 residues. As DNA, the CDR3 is TGTGCCAGCAGTTACTCGAGCTCCCATTACGAGCAGTACTTC. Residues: CASSYSSSHYEQYF.

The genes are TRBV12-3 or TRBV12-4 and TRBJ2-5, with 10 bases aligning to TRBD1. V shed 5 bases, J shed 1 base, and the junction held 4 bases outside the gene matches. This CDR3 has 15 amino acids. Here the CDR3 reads CASSKRTGGQETQYF. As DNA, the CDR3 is TGTGCCAGCAGTAAACGGACAGGGGGCCAAGAGACCCAGTACTTC.

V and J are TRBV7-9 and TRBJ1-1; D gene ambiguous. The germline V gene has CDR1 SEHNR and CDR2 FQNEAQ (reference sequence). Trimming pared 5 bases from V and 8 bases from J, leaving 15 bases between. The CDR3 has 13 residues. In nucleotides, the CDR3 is TGTGCCAGCAGCCCCTATCATGAGGACGAAGCTTTCTTT. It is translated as CASSPYHEDEAFF.

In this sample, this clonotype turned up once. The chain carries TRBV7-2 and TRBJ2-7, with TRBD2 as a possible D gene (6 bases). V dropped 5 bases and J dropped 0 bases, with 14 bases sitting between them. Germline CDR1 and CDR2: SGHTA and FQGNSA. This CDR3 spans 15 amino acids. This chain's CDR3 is CASSPTGGVSYEQYF. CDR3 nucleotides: TGTGCCAGCAGCCCCACTGGCGGGGTCTCCTACGAGCAGTACTTC.

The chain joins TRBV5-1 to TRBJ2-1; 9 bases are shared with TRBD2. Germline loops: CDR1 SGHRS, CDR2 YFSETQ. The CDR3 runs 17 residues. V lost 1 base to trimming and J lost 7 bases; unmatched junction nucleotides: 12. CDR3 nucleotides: TGCGCCAGCAGCTTGATTGTAGGGCTAGCGGGAAGGAATGAGCAGTTCTTC. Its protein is CASSLIVGLAGRNEQFF.

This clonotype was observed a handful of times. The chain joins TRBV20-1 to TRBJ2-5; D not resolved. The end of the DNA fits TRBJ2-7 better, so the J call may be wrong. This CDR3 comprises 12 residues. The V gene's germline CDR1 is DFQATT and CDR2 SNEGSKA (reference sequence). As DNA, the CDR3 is TGCAGTGCTAGAGAAAAAGACTACGAGCAGTACTTC. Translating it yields CSAREKDYEQYF.

This chain's CDR3 is CASSPLGRVNTEAFF. CDR3 bases: TGCGCCAGCAGCCCCCTCGGCAGGGTGAACACTGAAGCTTTCTTT. The rearrangement joins TRBV5-1 to TRBJ1-1; tentatively, D is TRBD1 (5 bases). The germline CDR1 and CDR2 sequences are SGHRS and YFSETQ. The CDR3 runs 15 residues. With 4 bases removed from V and 0 bases from J, the gap between germline ends came to 13 bases.

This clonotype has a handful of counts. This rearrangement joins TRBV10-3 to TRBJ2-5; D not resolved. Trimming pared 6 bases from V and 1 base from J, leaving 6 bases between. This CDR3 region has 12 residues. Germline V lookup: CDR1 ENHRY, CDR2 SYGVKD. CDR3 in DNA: TGTGCCATCAGCCGTTCCCAAGAGACCCAGTACTTC. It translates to CAISRSQETQYF.

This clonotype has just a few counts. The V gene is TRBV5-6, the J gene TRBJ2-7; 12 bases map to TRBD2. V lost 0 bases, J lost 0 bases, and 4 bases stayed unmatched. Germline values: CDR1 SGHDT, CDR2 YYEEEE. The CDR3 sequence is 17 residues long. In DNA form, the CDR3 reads TGTGCCAGCAGCTTGGAGGCTAGCGGGAGGGCCTCCTACGAGCAGTACTTC. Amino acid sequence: CASSLEASGRASYEQYF.

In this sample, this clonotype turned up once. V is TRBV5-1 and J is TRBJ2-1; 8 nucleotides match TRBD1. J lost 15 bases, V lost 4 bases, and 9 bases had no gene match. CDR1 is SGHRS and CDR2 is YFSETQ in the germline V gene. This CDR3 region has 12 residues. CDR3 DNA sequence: TGCGCCAGCAGCCAAGGACAGGGTGAATCGTTCTTC. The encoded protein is CASSQGQGESFF.

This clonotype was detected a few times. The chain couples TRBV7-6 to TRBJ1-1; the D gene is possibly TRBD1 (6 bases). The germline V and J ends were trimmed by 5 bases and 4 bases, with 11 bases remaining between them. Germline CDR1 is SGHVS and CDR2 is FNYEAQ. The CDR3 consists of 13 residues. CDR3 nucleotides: TGTGCCAGCAGCCTACAGGGCACCACTGAAGCTTTCTTT. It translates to CASSLQGTTEAFF.

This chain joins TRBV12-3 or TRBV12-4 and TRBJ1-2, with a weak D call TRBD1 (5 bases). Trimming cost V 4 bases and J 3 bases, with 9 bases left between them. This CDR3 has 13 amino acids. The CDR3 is CASSWDGYYGYTF. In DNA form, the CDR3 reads TGTGCCAGCAGTTGGGACGGTTACTATGGCTACACCTTC.

The CDR3 reads CSGGQSSYNEQFF. In nucleotides, the CDR3 is TGCAGTGGGGGCCAGTCCTCCTACAATGAGCAGTTCTTC. V gene TRBV20-1 combines with J gene TRBJ2-1, with D possibly being TRBD1 (5 bases). Germline CDR1 reads DFQATT; CDR2 reads SNEGSKA (reference sequence). The CDR3 covers 13 residues. Deletions cut 7 bases from V and 0 bases from J, with 10 bases between.

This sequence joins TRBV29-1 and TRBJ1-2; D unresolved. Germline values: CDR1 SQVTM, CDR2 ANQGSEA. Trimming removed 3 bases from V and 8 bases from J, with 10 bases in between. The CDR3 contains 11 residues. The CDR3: CSVEDPPGYTF. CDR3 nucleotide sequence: TGCAGCGTTGAGGATCCCCCGGGCTACACCTTC.

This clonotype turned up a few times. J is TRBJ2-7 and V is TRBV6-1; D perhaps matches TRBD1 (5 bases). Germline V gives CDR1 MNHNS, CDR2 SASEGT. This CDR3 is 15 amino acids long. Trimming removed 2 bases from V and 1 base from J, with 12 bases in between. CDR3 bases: TGTGCCAGCAGTGAACAGGGTGGCCCTTCCTACGAGCAGTACTTC. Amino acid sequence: CASSEQGGPSYEQYF.

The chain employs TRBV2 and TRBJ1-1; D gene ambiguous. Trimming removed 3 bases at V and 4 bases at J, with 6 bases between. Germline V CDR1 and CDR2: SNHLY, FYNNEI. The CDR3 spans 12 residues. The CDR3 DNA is TGTGCCAGCAGTGAGGGGTTCACTGAAGCTTTCTTT. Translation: CASSEGFTEAFF. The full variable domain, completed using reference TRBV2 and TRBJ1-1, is EPEVTQTPSHQVTQMGQEVILRCVPISNHLYFYWYRQILGQKVEFLVSFYNNEISEKSEIFDDQFSVERPDGSNFTLKIRSTKLEDSAMYFCASSEGFTEAFFGQGTRLTVV.

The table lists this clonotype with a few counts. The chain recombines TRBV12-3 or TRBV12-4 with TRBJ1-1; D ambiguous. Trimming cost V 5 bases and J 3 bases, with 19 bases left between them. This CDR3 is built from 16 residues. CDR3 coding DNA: TGTGCCAGCAGTGGGCCCCGGAGTCCCCGGGACACTGAAGCTTTCTTT. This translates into CASSGPRSPRDTEAFF.

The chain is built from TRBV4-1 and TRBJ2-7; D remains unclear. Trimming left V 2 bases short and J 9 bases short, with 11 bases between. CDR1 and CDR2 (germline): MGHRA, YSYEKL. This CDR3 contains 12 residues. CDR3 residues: CASSQPDRGQYF. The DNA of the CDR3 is TGCGCCAGCAGCCAACCGGATAGAGGGCAGTACTTC.

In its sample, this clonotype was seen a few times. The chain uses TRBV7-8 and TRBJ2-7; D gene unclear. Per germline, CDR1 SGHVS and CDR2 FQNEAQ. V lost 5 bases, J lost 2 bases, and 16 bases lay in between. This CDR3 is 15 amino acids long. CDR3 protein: CASSQSGIGTYEQYF. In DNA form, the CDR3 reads TGTGCCAGCAGCCAGTCCGGCATAGGGACCTACGAGCAGTACTTC.

CDR3 sequence reads: CASSFNAGQGYNEQFF. In DNA form, the CDR3 reads TGTGCCAGCAGCTTTAATGCGGGACAAGGCTACAATGAGCAGTTCTTC. The chain joins TRBV5-5 to TRBJ2-1; D possibly matches TRBD1 or TRBD2 (6 bases each). Trimming took 2 bases from V and 3 from J, leaving 15 bases between them. Germline V gene lookup returns CDR1 SGHKS and CDR2 YYEKEE (reference sequence). CDR3 length equals 16 residues.